This record looks at one T cell receptor beta chain sequence and its context. Its cognate antigen is unknown. The CDR3 extends over 16 amino acids. The V and J ends lost 4 bases and 5 bases, in that order; junction bases with no gene match: 10. Germline CDR1 is MNHEY and CDR2 is SVGAGI. This sample stems from a study of cytomegalovirus exposure and HLA in healthy donors. Turning to the study itself: Genetic ancestry analysis placed 81% of the 300 to 400 donors that were genotyped in the Caucasian-associated cluster. General study findings and limits: There was a cluster of highly shared sequence variants that was likely a sequencing artifact. Common viral pathogens seemed to be connected with several of the most significant clusters, according to a later analysis.

Vbeta (60) and Jbeta (13) primers were used in the PCR. Method: immunoSEQ multiplex PCR; TCRdb's copy keeps in-frame clones and lacks some. The sample has 210,000 or so clones, approximately 82% seen once. Material for sequencing was PBMCs. The clonotype comes from a man between 18 and 35 years old in good health and CMV-seronegative. This chain links TRBV6-5 with TRBJ2-3; 9 bases line up with TRBD2. CDR3 amino acids: CASSSRSGRGGDTQYF. The CDR3 nucleotides read TGTGCCAGCAGTTCCCGTAGCGGGAGAGGAGGAGATACGCAGTATTTT.